This T cell receptor beta chain emerged from a study of cytomegalovirus exposure and HLA in healthy donors. Whole-study results and caveats: Immune exposure information comprised only CMV serostatus. Reported results showed that the classifier diagnosed cytomegalovirus status with high specificity and sensitivity.

Everyone who donated was a healthy bone marrow donor. This CDR3 comprises 13 residues. Germline V gene sequence: CDR1 MGHDK, CDR2 SYGVNS. The V end was cut by 6 bases, the J end by 3 bases, with 11 bases between. Notes on this clone: Its antigen is not identified.

The PCR used 60 Vbeta and 13 Jbeta primers. Libraries were prepared by immunoSEQ multiplex PCR; TCRdb keeps only in-frame clonotypes and omits some of them. In total, the table holds tens of thousands of clones. The sequencing input was PBMCs. This chain uses TRBV25-1 with TRBJ1-2, with D uncertain. This clonotype originated in a woman aged 40 to 55 in good health and CMV-seropositive. The CDR3 bases are TGTGCCAGCAGGGACTCGTTGGACTATGGCTACACCTTC. Residues: CASRDSLDYGYTF.